Listed below are T cell receptor beta chains from one sample, sequenced in a study of shared clonotypes between healthy human individuals. TCRdb's table, derived via immunoSEQ multiplex PCR, lists solely in-frame clones and lacks some. The sample has a few hundred thousand clones, about 96% seen once. Material for sequencing was memory CD8+ T cells sorted from blood. The receptors come from a man in his thirties or forties in good health. Each CDR3 is given with its conserved first and last residue. A D gene is named only where the DNA matches it firmly. Expanded clones are given a class, and other clones once, few, many or no size at all.

J | length | V | D | size | DNA | CDR3
TRBJ2-1 | 16 | TRBV28 | TRBD1 | once | TGTGCCAGCAGAAGACAGGGGGGTAGGGCCTACAATGAGCAGTTCTTC | CASRRQGGRAYNEQFF
TRBJ2-7 | 13 | TRBV6-1 | NA | NA | TGTGCCAGCAGTGATGCGGGGCGAACCGAGCAGTACTTC | CASSDAGRTEQYF
TRBJ2-5 | 15 | TRBV28 | NA | NA | TGTGCCAGCAGACCTTTAACAGGGCTCAAAGAGACCCAGTACTTC | CASRPLTGLKETQYF
TRBJ1-5 | 15 | TRBV2 | NA | NA | TGTGCCAGCGCCCGGGAGGGAAACAGCAATCAGCCCCAGCATTTT | CASAREGNSNQPQHF
TRBJ1-1 | 14 | TRBV19 | NA | NA | TGTGCCAGTAGTATAGCCCGACCGAACACTGAAGCTTTCTTT | CASSIARPNTEAFF
TRBJ1-2 | 15 | TRBV28 | TRBD1 | NA | TGTGCCAGCAGTTCGGGAACAGGGGGCGCTTCCGGCTACACCTTC | CASSSGTGGASGYTF
TRBJ2-2 | 16 | TRBV2 | TRBD1 | NA | TGTGCCAGCAGTCTACAGGGGAACCTGAACACCGGGGAGCTGTTTTTT | CASSLQGNLNTGELFF
TRBJ2-7 | 13 | TRBV5-4 | TRBD2 | NA | TGTGCCAGCAGCTCCGGGACTATCGACGAGCAGTACTTC | CASSSGTIDEQYF
TRBJ2-7 | 12 | TRBV19 | TRBD2 | NA | TGTGCCTCCGGGACTAGCGGCTACGAGCAGTACTTC | CASGTSGYEQYF
TRBJ2-2 | 14 | TRBV15 | NA | NA | TGTGCCACCAGATCGGGGGTCAACACCGGGGAGCTGTTTTTT | CATRSGVNTGELFF
TRBJ2-3 | 15 | TRBV4-2 | TRBD1 | NA | TGTGCCAGCAGCCAACCGGGACAGGGATCAGATACGCAGTATTTT | CASSQPGQGSDTQYF
TRBJ2-5 | 14 | TRBV5-1 | NA | NA | TGCGCCAGCAGCTCCAGAATATCCCAAGAGACCCAGTACTTC | CASSSRISQETQYF
TRBJ2-2 | 15 | TRBV5-4 | TRBD2 | NA | TGTGCCAGCAGCTTGAGCGGGGCTAACACCGGGGAGCTGTTTTTT | CASSLSGANTGELFF
TRBJ2-7 | 14 | TRBV28 | NA | NA | TGTGCCAGTATGGAGTATCGGGATCTCGACGAGCAGTACTTC | CASMEYRDLDEQYF
TRBJ2-1 | 16 | TRBV4-2 | TRBD2 | NA | TGTGCCAGCAGCAGACCCGGGACTAGCCCCCCCAATGAGCAGTTCTTC | CASSRPGTSPPNEQFF
TRBJ2-7 | 14 | TRBV9 | NA | NA | TGTGCCAGCAGCGTAGCCCCGAACCCCTACGAGCAGTACTTC | CASSVAPNPYEQYF
TRBJ1-3 | 15 | TRBV6-5 | NA | NA | TGTGCCAGCAGTTACGGAGGGATAGGTGGAAACACCATATATTTT | CASSYGGIGGNTIYF
TRBJ2-3 | 17 | TRBV30 | TRBD2 | NA | TGTGCCTGGAGTGTACTCCGGACTAGCGGGATCTCAGATACGCAGTATTTT | CAWSVLRTSGISDTQYF
TRBJ2-7 | 10 | TRBV20-1 | NA | NA | TGCAGTGCGAGAGACTACGAGCAGTACTTC | CSARDYEQYF
TRBJ2-2 | 13 | TRBV10-3 | NA | NA | TGTGCCATCAGCTCCAGTGACACCGGGGAGCTGTTTTTT | CAISSSDTGELFF
TRBJ2-3 | 14 | TRBV28 | NA | NA | TGTGCCAGCAGTTTACCCGGACTCACAGATACGCAGTATTTT | CASSLPGLTDTQYF
TRBJ1-4 | 16 | TRBV28 | NA | NA | TGTGCCAGCAGTGGTGGCCATCGATTCTTGTATGAAAAACTGTTTTTT | CASSGGHRFLYEKLFF
TRBJ2-5 | 11 | TRBV30 | NA | NA | TGTGCCTGGAGTGTTAGTGAGACCCAGTACTTC | CAWSVSETQYF
TRBJ2-7 | 15 | TRBV6-5 | NA | NA | TGTGCCAGCAGTTACTCGGGCGACAAGGACTACGAGCAGTACTTC | CASSYSGDKDYEQYF
TRBJ2-3 | 13 | TRBV29-1 | TRBD1 | NA | TGCAGCGTTTATACAGGGGGCACAGATACGCAGTATTTT | CSVYTGGTDTQYF
TRBJ2-7 | 10 | TRBV20-1 | NA | NA | TGCAGTGCTAGGTATTCCGAGCAGTACTTC | CSARYSEQYF
TRBJ2-2 | 13 | TRBV6-5 | NA | NA | TGTGCCAGCAGTCCGAGGGTGCCCGGGGAGCTGTTTTTT | CASSPRVPGELFF
TRBJ2-1 | 17 | TRBV4-1 | TRBD2 | once | TGCGCCAGCAGCCAAAATGCCGGGACTAGCGACTACAATGAGCAGTTCTTC | CASSQNAGTSDYNEQFF
TRBJ1-3 | 14 | TRBV28 | TRBD1 | NA | TGTGCCAGCCGAAAGGGGGACAGGGGAAACACCATATATTTT | CASRKGDRGNTIYF
TRBJ2-1 | 15 | TRBV27 | TRBD2 | NA | TGTGCCAGCAGTATCTTAGCGGGAACGGGGAATGAGCAGTTCTTC | CASSILAGTGNEQFF
TRBJ2-2 | 13 | TRBV27 | NA | NA | TGTGCCAGCAGTTTGGGGAACACCGGGGAGCTGTTTTTT | CASSLGNTGELFF
TRBJ2-5 | 14 | TRBV5-4 | NA | NA | TGTGCCAGCAGCCGGGACGGACGACAGGAGACCCAGTACTTC | CASSRDGRQETQYF
TRBJ2-5 | 16 | TRBV25-1 | TRBD2 | NA | TGTGCCAGCAGTGATTCGGCTAGCGGGAGTGATGAGACCCAGTACTTC | CASSDSASGSDETQYF
TRBJ2-7 | 15 | TRBV30 | TRBD1 | few | TGTGCCTGCCGCAAGCCGGGACAGGGGGCTTCCGAGCAGTACTTC | CACRKPGQGASEQYF
TRBJ1-2 | 16 | TRBV6-1 | NA | NA | TGTGCCAGCAGTGTCGTGGGACCCACAGCTAACTATGGCTACACCTTC | CASSVVGPTANYGYTF
TRBJ2-1 | 13 | TRBV5-4 | NA | NA | TGTGCCATCGCAGACCGCTCCTACAATGAGCAGTTCTTC | CAIADRSYNEQFF
TRBJ2-1 | 15 | TRBV5-1 | TRBD2 | NA | TGCGCCAGCAGCAAAACTAGCGGGGGCTACAATGAGCAGTTCTTC | CASSKTSGGYNEQFF
TRBJ2-7 | 14 | TRBV6-1 | NA | NA | TGTGCCAGCAGTGACGGGCGCAGAGTTTACGAGCAGTACTTC | CASSDGRRVYEQYF
TRBJ2-1 | 15 | TRBV6-5 | NA | NA | TGTGCCAGCAGTTACACATCCCGACTTAACAATGAGCAGTTCTTC | CASSYTSRLNNEQFF
TRBJ2-3 | 13 | TRBV6-6 | NA | NA | TGTGCCAGCAGTTACTGGGTCTCAGATACGCAGTATTTT | CASSYWVSDTQYF
TRBJ2-3 | 15 | TRBV7-8 | NA | NA | TGTGCCAGCAGCTTAGGGTCTAGCCAGGGAGATACGCAGTATTTT | CASSLGSSQGDTQYF
TRBJ1-1 | 14 | TRBV19 | TRBD1 | NA | TGTGCCGCCGCCGGACAGGGAGGATACACTGAAGCTTTCTTT | CAAAGQGGYTEAFF
TRBJ2-2 | 12 | TRBV7-8 | NA | NA | TGTGCCAGCAGCTTATTTTCCGGGGAGCTGTTTTTT | CASSLFSGELFF
TRBJ1-2 | 16 | TRBV27 | TRBD1 | NA | TGTGCCAGCGCCTTCATGCGACAGGGGTATGTTGGGGGCTACACCTTC | CASAFMRQGYVGGYTF
TRBJ2-2 | 14 | TRBV5-1 | TRBD1 | NA | TGCGCCAGCAAAGGACAGGGGGGCACCGGGGAGCTGTTTTTT | CASKGQGGTGELFF
TRBJ2-3 | 16 | TRBV7-8 | NA | NA | TGTGCCAGCAGCTCTTCCCCCGGGACTCTCACAGATACGCAGTATTTT | CASSSSPGTLTDTQYF
TRBJ2-4 | 15 | TRBV19 | NA | NA | TGTGCCAGTAGTTCGTCACTAGTAGCCAAAAACATTCAGTACTTC | CASSSSLVAKNIQYF
TRBJ1-4 | 14 | TRBV7-2 | NA | NA | TGTGCCAGCAGCTCCATGGACTGGCCTGAAAAACTGTTTTTT | CASSSMDWPEKLFF
TRBJ2-2 | 14 | TRBV30 | NA | NA | TGTGCCTGGACCCCTACTAGCATCGCCGGGGAGCTGTTTTTT | CAWTPTSIAGELFF
TRBJ2-3 | 15 | TRBV28 | TRBD2 | NA | TGTGCCAGCAGTCCTCTAGCGGGAGGCACAGATACGCAGTATTTT | CASSPLAGGTDTQYF
TRBJ2-4 | 13 | TRBV6-1 | NA | NA | TGTGCCAGCATACTAGCTCCTAAAAACATTCAGTACTTC | CASILAPKNIQYF
TRBJ2-2 | 14 | TRBV4-2 | NA | NA | TGTGCCAGCAGCCAAGGACAGAACACCGGGGAGCTGTTTTTT | CASSQGQNTGELFF